The present T cell receptor beta chain was sequenced within a study of blood T cell repertoires in COVID-19. Study summary: Spain, Italy and the United States supplied samples that represented acute and convalescent COVID-19.

Germline lookup yields CDR1 LNHDA and CDR2 SQIVND (reference sequence). The CDR3 extends over 18 amino acids. V was pared by 3 bases and J by 2 bases, with 13 bases of the junction left unmatched. Authors' data handling: Reference gene primer amplification yielded estimated nucleated cell counts. Sequenced by immunoSEQ multiplex PCR; TCRdb stores in-frame clones only, minus some. Clone size and the V and J calls come from that table; the DNA yielded D and trimming. Here the sample spans approximately 100,000 clones, approximately 82% being singletons. This clonotype was obtained from a woman aged 80 or older with active or convalescent COVID-19. Material: peripheral blood. The rearrangement uses TRBV19 and TRBJ2-3; 8 nucleotides match TRBD2. The CDR3 DNA is TGTGCCAGTAGTATTGAGTCGACTAGCGCGCTACTCACAGATACGCAGTATTTT. It yields the protein CASSIESTSALLTDTQYF.